Each of the 25 T cell receptor beta chains below was sequenced from the same sample in a study of tumor-infiltrating lymphocytes in primary liver carcinoma. RNA and DNA were co-extracted from roughly 20-30 mg of unsorted bulk tissue. The input was 450 to 550 ng total RNA; TCR beta cDNA was made from it with a constant-region primer. What produced the TCR beta libraries was three nested multiplex PCR rounds using slightly modified ARM-PCR. Forward primers for TRBV1-TRBV30 and a C-beta reverse primer served the first two PCR rounds, at 10 cycles each. TCRdb analysed the multiplex PCR reads with MiXCR anew, one entry per CDR3 protein. Among tens of thousands of distinct CDR3 sequences listed, around 80% were seen once. Sequencing input: tumor-adjacent normal liver tissue. The receptors derive from a woman in her twenties or thirties with primary liver carcinoma and hepatitis B virus infection.

On this clonotype: Relative to the germline gene, one junction end is altered; a read error may explain this. The V and J genes are TRBV4-1 and TRBJ1-4; possibly TRBD1 for D (6 bases). The germline V gene has CDR1 MGHRA and CDR2 YSYEKL. The CDR3 totals 16 residues. The CDR3 region is CVSSPSPTGGNEKLFF. The DNA of the CDR3 is TGTGTCAGCAGCCCCTCCCCGACAGGAGGAAATGAAAAACTGTTTTTT.

For this clonotype: One end of the junction varies from germline; a read error may be responsible. The chain is built from TRBV29-1 and TRBJ2-7, with 12 bases fitting TRBD2. The CDR3 is 15 residues long. The V gene's germline CDR1 is SQVTM and CDR2 ANQGSEA. CDR3 coding DNA: TGCAGCGTTGAGACTAGCGGGAGCCCCGCCTACGAGCAATACTTC. Translating it yields CSVETSGSPAYEQYF.

The J gene is TRBJ1-4, the V gene TRBV4-1; the match to TRBD1 covers 8 bases. The CDR3 loop spans 19 amino acids. The V gene end was trimmed by 8 bases and the J gene end by 3 bases; junction bases not matched to a gene: 20. The germline gives CDR1 MGHRA, CDR2 YSYEKL. CDR3 in DNA: TGCGCCAGCGGTCAAGACTTTACAGGGGGGAAGGCATCTAATGAAAAACTGTTTTTT. It yields the protein CASGQDFTGGKASNEKLFF.

This clonotype was found many times. The chain joins TRBV10-3 to TRBJ2-5; no clear D gene. This CDR3 region has 12 residues. Per germline, CDR1 ENHRY and CDR2 SYGVKD. The germline V and J ends were trimmed by 2 bases and 4 bases, with 5 bases remaining between them. The CDR3 DNA is TGTGCCATCAGTGAGAAGGGAGAGACCCAGTACTTC. It is translated as CAISEKGETQYF.

As regards this clonotype: The junction does not match germline at one end; this may be a read error. The V call is TRBV6-1, the J call TRBJ2-2, with 9 bases fitting TRBD2. From germline, CDR1 is MNHNS and CDR2 SASEGT. The CDR3 is 18 residues long. The CDR3 DNA follows: TGTGCCAGTAGTGAAACATTGGCGGGAGGGGCGAACACCGGGGAGCTGTTTTTT. This translates into CASSETLAGGANTGELFF.

As regards this clonotype: One end of the junction is discordant with germline, which a read error may explain. V is TRBV11-3 and J is TRBJ1-1; TRBD1 matches at 8 bases. The CDR3 is 15 amino acids. Germline assignment: CDR1 SGHNT and CDR2 YENEEA. CDR3 nucleotides: TGTGCCTCCGGTCAGGGGGCACCAATCTCCACTGAAACTTTCTTC. This gives the protein CASGQGAPISTETFF.

Points on this clonotype: The conserved final phenylalanine or tryptophan is absent from the CDR3, which likely points to a read error. The limits of the CDR3 on the DNA are not certain, so only TCRdb's listed CDR3 is given. The chain links TRBV11-3 to TRBJ2-2. Germline CDR1 SGHNT, CDR2 YENEEA. Including both end residues, the CDR3 is 15 amino acids long. The CDR3 is CAISLTVHARGELSL.

This clonotype was observed a single time. The chain uses TRBV10-2 and TRBJ2-7; TRBD1 matches at 10 bases. Germline CDR1 WSHSY, CDR2 SAAADI. The CDR3 has 17 residues. J lost 5 bases, V lost 2 bases, and 12 bases had no gene match. The CDR3 protein is CASSELLLGQGGHEQYF. The CDR3 DNA reads TGCGCCAGCAGTGAGCTTCTCCTAGGACAGGGGGGCCACGAGCAGTACTTC.

Turning to this clonotype: A much larger clone differs by one base, so this may be a read error. The rearrangement joins TRBV6-1 to TRBJ2-5; 10 bases align to TRBD2. The CDR3 sequence is 17 residues long. Per germline, CDR1 MNHNS and CDR2 SASEGT. The CDR3 loop is CASSLAPSGRGQEAQYF. The CDR3 bases are TGTGCCAGCAGTTTGGCCCCTAGCGGGAGAGGTCAAGAGGCCCAGTACTTC.

The table lists this clonotype with a few counts. The chain has TRBV28 and TRBJ1-2, with TRBD1 matching over 10 bases. This CDR3 comprises 13 residues. The germline V gene has CDR1 MDHEN and CDR2 SYDVKM. Losses at the gene ends were 4 bases for V and 7 bases for J; bases not matched to a gene: 3. The CDR3 reads CASSSGQGSGYTF. The CDR3 DNA is TGTGCCAGCAGTTCGGGACAGGGGTCTGGCTACACCTTC.

This clonotype was detected ten times or more. The chain employs TRBV7-9 and TRBJ2-3; 15 bases agree with TRBD2. The V and J ends lost 5 bases and 2 bases, in that order; junction bases with no gene match: 5. Looked up from germline, CDR1 is SEHNR and CDR2 is FQNEAQ (reference sequence). This CDR3 is built from 17 residues. CDR3 nucleotide sequence: TGTGCCAGCAGCCCGGGACTAGCGGGAGGCCTCACAGATACGCAGTATTTT. This sequence encodes CASSPGLAGGLTDTQYF.

This clonotype was observed a handful of times. At one end the junction does not follow the germline gene, possibly because of a read error. The V and J genes are TRBV5-1 and TRBJ1-6, with a possible D match to TRBD1 (6 bases). This CDR3 has 14 amino acids. CDR1 and CDR2 from the germline V gene are SGHRS and YFSETQ. The CDR3 nucleotides read TGCGCCAGCAGTTTGGCAGGGGAAAGCTCACCCCTCCACTTT. The encoded protein is CASSLAGESSPLHF.

As to this clonotype: Germline is not matched at one junction end, which may reflect a read error. This chain links TRBV11-2 with TRBJ2-7; D possibly corresponds to TRBD1 (5 bases). Germline V gene lookup returns CDR1 SGHAT and CDR2 FQNNGV. The CDR3 is 15 amino acids. CDR3 sequence (DNA): TGTGCCAGCACCTTAGATCGTGCCAGGGCATACGAGCATTACTTC. It encodes CASTLDRARAYEHYF.

As concerns this clonotype: The germline gene is not matched at one end of the junction; a read error may be the cause. This chain's CDR3 is CVSSYSPDRLDTQYF. The CDR3 nucleotides are TGTGTCAGCAGTTACTCCCCCGACAGATTAGATACGCAGTATTTT. The gene calls are TRBV6-2 or TRBV6-3 and TRBJ2-3, with D perhaps matching TRBD1 (5 bases). This CDR3 region has 15 residues. CDR1 is MNHEY, CDR2 SVGEGT, per germline.

With respect to this clonotype: One junction end disagrees with the germline gene, perhaps due to a read error. The chain links TRBV11-2 to TRBJ2-5; tentatively, D is TRBD2 (5 bases). The CDR3 is made up of 17 amino acids. Germline V gives CDR1 SGHAT, CDR2 FQNNGV. DNA for the CDR3: TGTGCCAGTAGCCACGGTGGAACGGGCGGGTACCATGAGACCCAGTACTTC. Its translation is CASSHGGTGGYHETQYF.

For the CDR3, the DNA is TGTGCCAGCAGGGGGCCGGGCGGCCGTGGAGAGACCCAGTACTTC. Protein: CASRGPGGRGETQYF. The chain carries TRBV7-9 and TRBJ2-5; D is perhaps TRBD1 (5 bases). The CDR3 totals 15 residues. V lost 6 bases to trimming and J lost 4 bases, with 18 bases between them. Germline CDR1 SEHNR, CDR2 FQNEAQ (reference sequence).

As to this clonotype: A clone one base away is much larger, so this may be a read error. The gene calls are TRBV7-9 and TRBJ1-1, with unresolved D. CDR1 is SEHNR and CDR2 is FQNEAQ in the germline V gene (reference sequence). CDR3 length: 13 residues. Between the trimmed V and J ends, which lost 3 bases and 5 bases, there was a span of 10 bases. CDR3 DNA: TGTGCCAGCAGCTTGTGGATAGAGACTGAAGCTTTCTTT. Translated, it gives CASSLWIETEAFF.

As regards this clonotype: This is likely a read error, given that the CDR3 carries no conserved phenylalanine or tryptophan at its end. V gene TRBV11-2 combines with J gene TRBJ2-1, with TRBD2 as a possible D gene (6 bases). There are 17 residues in the CDR3. Germline CDR1 SGHAT, CDR2 FQNNGV. CDR3 protein: CASSLGVSGSVFNEQFL. The CDR3 DNA follows: TGTGCCAGCAGCTTAGGGGTTAGCGGTAGTGTCTTCAATGAACAGTTCTTA.

Details on this clonotype: This CDR3 fails to terminate in the conserved phenylalanine or tryptophan, so it likely reflects a read error. The limits of the CDR3 on the DNA are not certain, so only TCRdb's listed CDR3 is given. The chain joins TRBV29-1 to TRBJ2-3; the D call in the table, TRBD1, was not verified against the DNA. The CDR3 is 11 residues long, counting both termini. From germline, CDR1 is SQVTM and CDR2 ANQGSEA. The CDR3 sequence: CSVADRERVYL.

Regarding this clonotype: One end of the junction is discordant with germline, which a read error may explain. This CDR3 reads CASSLLNSYEHYF. The CDR3 region has the DNA TGTGCCAGCAGTCTCCTTAACTCCTACGAGCACTACTTC. This chain uses TRBV12-3 or TRBV12-4 with TRBJ2-7; no clear D. The CDR3 covers 13 residues.

Worth noting for this clonotype: The CDR3 does not close with the conserved phenylalanine or tryptophan, likely indicating a read error. CDR3 amino acids: CASSPPTAGAVRELFL. In nucleotides, the CDR3 is TGTGCCAGCAGCCCACCGACGGCAGGGGCTGTTCGGGAGCTGTTTCTT. The chain is built from TRBV7-9 and TRBJ2-2; a weak D match, TRBD1 (6 bases). CDR1 and CDR2 from the germline V gene are SEHNR and FQNEAQ (reference sequence). Trimming shortened V by 5 bases and J by 9 bases, and 22 bases separated the two germline ends. This CDR3 spans 16 amino acids.

For this clonotype: A junction boundary mismatches the germline segment, possibly from a read error. J is TRBJ1-3 and V is TRBV12-3 or TRBV12-4; D is unresolved. CDR3 size: 12 residues. CDR3 sequence reads: CASSVVGNTIYF. The CDR3 DNA is TGCGCCAGCAGCGTGGTGGGAAACACCATATATTTT.

Ten or more counts support this clonotype. This rearrangement joins TRBV21-1 to TRBJ2-4. TRBV21-1 is designated a pseudogene. This CDR3 is 14 amino acids long. CDR3 sequence (DNA): TGTGCCAGCAGCAAGGGACTAGCGGAAAACATTCAGTACTTC. Its translation is CASSKGLAENIQYF.

A word on this clonotype: The junction shows a germline mismatch at one end, possibly a read error. The chain carries TRBV4-2 and TRBJ2-6; D unresolved. CDR1 and CDR2 (germline): LGHNA, YNFKEQ. The CDR3 extends over 17 amino acids. The CDR3 here is CASSQDASSSGDNVLTF. The CDR3 DNA is TGTGCCAGCAGCCAAGATGCCAGTAGCTCTGGGGACAACGTCCTGACTTTC.

Note on this clonotype: Lacking the conserved final phenylalanine or tryptophan, this CDR3 likely reflects a read error. Written as DNA, the CDR3 is TGCAGTGCTAGAGCAAACAGGGAGGACATTCAGTACCTC. Amino acid sequence: CSARANREDIQYL. This rearrangement joins TRBV20-1 to TRBJ2-4; D is possibly TRBD1 or TRBD2 (6 bases each). V was cut by 1 base and J by 8 bases, with 12 bases left in between. The CDR3 length is 13 residues. From germline, CDR1 is DFQATT and CDR2 SNEGSKA (reference sequence).